This is a list of T cell receptor beta chains from one sample in a study of post-analysis software for immune sequencing data. TCRdb re-derived calls from the PCR reads in MiXCR, one entry per CDR3 protein. Among some 800,000 distinct CDR3 sequences, 35% to 55% were seen once, and the ten largest hold approximately 5%. The sample taken for sequencing was blood. These receptors were taken from a girl aged 5 to 17 with multiple sclerosis. Both conserved end residues are part of each CDR3. Each record gives: CDR3 length, D gene, V gene, J gene, clone size, CDR3 protein, CDR3 DNA. The D gene is left open where the match is weak. Rows may omit the clone size; those that give it use once, few, many or a size class.

cdr3_length: 15
d_call: TRBD1
v_call: TRBV20-1
j_call: TRBJ1-6
clone_size: .
cdr3_aa: CSASPQGADNSPLHF
cdr3_nt: TGCAGTGCTAGCCCCCAGGGGGCGGATAATTCACCCCTCCACTTT

cdr3_length: 14
d_call: .
v_call: TRBV3-1
j_call: TRBJ2-7
clone_size: .
cdr3_aa: CASSQAQRAYEQYF
cdr3_nt: TGTGCCAGCAGCCAAGCCCAGAGGGCCTACGAGCAGTACTTC

cdr3_length: 18
d_call: .
v_call: TRBV7-9
j_call: TRBJ2-1
clone_size: .
cdr3_aa: CASSLGPSGTHQYNEQFF
cdr3_nt: TGTGCCAGCAGCTTGGGACCCTCGGGGACCCATCAATACAATGAGCAGTTCTTC

cdr3_length: 15
d_call: .
v_call: TRBV6-2/TRBV6-3
j_call: TRBJ2-7
clone_size: few
cdr3_aa: CASSYGRVHSYEQYF
cdr3_nt: TGTGCCAGCAGTTACGGGCGGGTTCACTCCTACGAGCAGTACTTC

cdr3_length: 15
d_call: TRBD2
v_call: TRBV9
j_call: TRBJ2-5
clone_size: .
cdr3_aa: CASSVGEGLAETQYF
cdr3_nt: TGTGCCAGCAGCGTAGGCGAAGGACTAGCAGAGACCCAGTACTTC

cdr3_length: 15
d_call: .
v_call: TRBV6-5
j_call: TRBJ2-3
clone_size: .
cdr3_aa: CASSRVGRRTDTQYF
cdr3_nt: TGTGCCAGCAGTAGGGTGGGGCGACGCACAGATACGCAGTATTTT

cdr3_length: 20
d_call: .
v_call: TRBV12-3/TRBV12-4
j_call: TRBJ2-3
clone_size: .
cdr3_aa: CASSLRLARTNSPSTDTQYF
cdr3_nt: TGTGCCAGCAGTTTAAGGCTAGCGCGAACGAACTCCCCTAGCACAGATACGCAGTATTTT

cdr3_length: 15
d_call: TRBD2
v_call: TRBV3-1
j_call: TRBJ2-1
clone_size: once
cdr3_aa: CASSPVAGLYNEQFF
cdr3_nt: TGTGCCAGCAGCCCCGTAGCGGGACTCTACAATGAGCAGTTCTTC

cdr3_length: 14
d_call: .
v_call: TRBV7-2
j_call: TRBJ1-4
clone_size: few
cdr3_aa: CASSATLGTGKLFF
cdr3_nt: TGTGCCAGCAGCGCAACCCTCGGGACGGGAAAACTGTTTTTT

cdr3_length: 16
d_call: TRBD1
v_call: TRBV7-2
j_call: TRBJ1-2
clone_size: .
cdr3_aa: CASSRQAGQGNYGYTF
cdr3_nt: TGTGCCAGCAGCCGGCAGGCGGGACAGGGAAACTATGGCTACACCTTC

cdr3_length: 14
d_call: TRBD1
v_call: TRBV12-3/TRBV12-4
j_call: TRBJ1-2
clone_size: once
cdr3_aa: CASRHRGKNYGYTF
cdr3_nt: TGTGCCAGCAGGCACAGGGGGAAAAACTATGGCTACACCTTC

cdr3_length: 14
d_call: .
v_call: TRBV15
j_call: TRBJ1-2
clone_size: few
cdr3_aa: CATSRDYGVAGYTF
cdr3_nt: TGTGCCACCAGCAGAGATTACGGGGTCGCAGGCTACACCTTC

cdr3_length: 11
d_call: TRBD1
v_call: TRBV20-1
j_call: TRBJ1-2
clone_size: .
cdr3_aa: CSARAGGGYTF
cdr3_nt: TGCAGTGCTAGAGCAGGGGGCGGCTACACCTTC

cdr3_length: 12
d_call: TRBD2
v_call: TRBV6-6
j_call: TRBJ2-1
clone_size: few
cdr3_aa: CASTPGGHEQFF
cdr3_nt: TGTGCCAGCACCCCGGGGGGGCATGAGCAGTTCTTC

cdr3_length: 15
d_call: .
v_call: TRBV27
j_call: TRBJ1-2
clone_size: few
cdr3_aa: CASSLLPVGADGYTF
cdr3_nt: TGTGCCAGCAGTTTACTTCCCGTGGGGGCGGATGGCTACACCTTC

cdr3_length: 17
d_call: TRBD1
v_call: TRBV4-3
j_call: TRBJ2-3
clone_size: .
cdr3_aa: CASSPSGTGGGTDTQYF
cdr3_nt: TGCGCCAGCAGCCCTTCCGGGACAGGGGGAGGCACAGATACGCAGTATTTT

cdr3_length: 12
d_call: .
v_call: TRBV28
j_call: TRBJ2-7
clone_size: .
cdr3_aa: CASSSAPMRQYF
cdr3_nt: TGTGCCAGCAGTTCGGCCCCGATGCGGCAGTACTTC

cdr3_length: 12
d_call: .
v_call: TRBV12-3/TRBV12-4
j_call: TRBJ2-1
clone_size: .
cdr3_aa: CASSLPWGEQFF
cdr3_nt: TGTGCCAGCAGTCTACCCTGGGGTGAGCAGTTCTTC

cdr3_length: 14
d_call: TRBD2
v_call: TRBV12-3/TRBV12-4
j_call: TRBJ2-3
clone_size: many
cdr3_aa: CASSLGTSGDTQYF
cdr3_nt: TGTGCCAGCAGTTTAGGGACTAGCGGAGATACGCAGTATTTT

cdr3_length: 11
d_call: .
v_call: TRBV5-1
j_call: TRBJ2-7
clone_size: .
cdr3_aa: CASSHGAEQYF
cdr3_nt: TGCGCCAGCAGCCACGGGGCGGAGCAGTACTTC